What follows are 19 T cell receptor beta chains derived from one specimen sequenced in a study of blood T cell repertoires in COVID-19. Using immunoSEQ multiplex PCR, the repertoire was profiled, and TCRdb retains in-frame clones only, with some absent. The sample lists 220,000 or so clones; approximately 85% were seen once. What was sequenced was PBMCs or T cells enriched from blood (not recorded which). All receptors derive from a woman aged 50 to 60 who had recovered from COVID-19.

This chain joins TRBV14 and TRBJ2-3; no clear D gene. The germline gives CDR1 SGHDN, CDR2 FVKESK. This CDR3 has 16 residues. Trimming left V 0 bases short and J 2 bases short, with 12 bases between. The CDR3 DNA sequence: TGTGCCAGCAGCCAAGATCTTGGAAGCGCCACAGATACGCAGTATTTT. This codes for CASSQDLGSATDTQYF.

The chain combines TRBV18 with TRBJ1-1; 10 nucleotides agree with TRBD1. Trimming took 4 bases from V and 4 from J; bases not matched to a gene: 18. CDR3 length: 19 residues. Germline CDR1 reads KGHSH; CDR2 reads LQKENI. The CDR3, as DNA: TGTGCCAGCTCACAGACAGGGGGCGGAAGACCCGGACTGGGCACTGAAGCTTTCTTT. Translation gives CASSQTGGGRPGLGTEAFF.

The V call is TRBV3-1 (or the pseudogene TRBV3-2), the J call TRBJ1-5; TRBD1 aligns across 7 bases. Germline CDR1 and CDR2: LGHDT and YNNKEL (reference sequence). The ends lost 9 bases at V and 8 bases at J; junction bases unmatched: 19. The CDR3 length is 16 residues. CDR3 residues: CAREWRGRRGPKPQHF. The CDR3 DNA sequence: TGTGCCAGGGAGTGGAGGGGGCGGCGCGGTCCGAAGCCCCAGCATTTT.

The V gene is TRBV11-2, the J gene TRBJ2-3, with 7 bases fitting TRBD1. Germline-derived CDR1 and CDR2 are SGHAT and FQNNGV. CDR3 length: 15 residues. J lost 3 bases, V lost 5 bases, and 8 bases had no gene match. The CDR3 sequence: CASSPNRGLTDTQYF. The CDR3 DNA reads TGTGCCAGCAGCCCTAACAGGGGTTTGACAGATACGCAGTATTTT. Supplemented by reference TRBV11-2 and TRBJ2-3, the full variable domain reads EAGVAQSPRYKIIEKRQSVAFWCNPISGHATLYWYQQILGQGPKLLIQFQNNGVVDDSQLPKDRFSAERLKGVDSTLKIQPAKLEDSAVYLCASSPNRGLTDTQYFGPGTRLTVL.

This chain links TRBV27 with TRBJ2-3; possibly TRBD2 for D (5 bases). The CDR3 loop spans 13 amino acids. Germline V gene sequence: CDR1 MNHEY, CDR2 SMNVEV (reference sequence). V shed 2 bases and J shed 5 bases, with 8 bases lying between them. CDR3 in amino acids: CASSLSGRDTQYF. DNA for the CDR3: TGTGCCAGCAGTTTAAGCGGTCGAGATACGCAGTATTTT.

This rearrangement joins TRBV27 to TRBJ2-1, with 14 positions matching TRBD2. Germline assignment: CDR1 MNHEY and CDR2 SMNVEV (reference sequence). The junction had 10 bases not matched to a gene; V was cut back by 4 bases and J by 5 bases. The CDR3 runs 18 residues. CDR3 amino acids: CASSSGLAGARSNNEQFF. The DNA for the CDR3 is TGTGCCAGCAGTTCGGGACTAGCGGGAGCCCGTTCTAACAATGAGCAGTTCTTC.

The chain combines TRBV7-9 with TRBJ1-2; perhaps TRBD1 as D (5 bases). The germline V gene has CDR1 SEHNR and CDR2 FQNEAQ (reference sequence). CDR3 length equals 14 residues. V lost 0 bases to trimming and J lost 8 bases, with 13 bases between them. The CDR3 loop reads CASSLAEGLSGYTF. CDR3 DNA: TGTGCCAGCAGCTTAGCGGAGGGGTTGAGCGGCTACACCTTC.

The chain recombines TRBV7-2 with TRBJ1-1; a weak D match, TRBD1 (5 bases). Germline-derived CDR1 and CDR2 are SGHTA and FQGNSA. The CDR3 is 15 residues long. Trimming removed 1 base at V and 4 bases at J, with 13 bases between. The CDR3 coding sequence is TGTGCCAGCAGCTTAGGTGACAGACAATTCACTGAAGCTTTCTTT. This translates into CASSLGDRQFTEAFF.

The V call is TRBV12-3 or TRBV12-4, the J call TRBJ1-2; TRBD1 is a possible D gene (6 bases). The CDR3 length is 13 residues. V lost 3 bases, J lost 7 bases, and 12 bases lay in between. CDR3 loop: CASSFQGKLGYTF. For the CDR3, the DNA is TGTGCCAGCAGTTTCCAGGGGAAACTTGGCTACACCTTC.

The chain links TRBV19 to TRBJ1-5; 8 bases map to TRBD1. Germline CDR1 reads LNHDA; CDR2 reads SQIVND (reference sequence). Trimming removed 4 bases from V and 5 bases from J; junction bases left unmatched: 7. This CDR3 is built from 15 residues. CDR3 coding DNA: TGTGCCAGTAGTACCGAGGACAGGGAGGATCAGCCCCAGCATTTT. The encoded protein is CASSTEDREDQPQHF.

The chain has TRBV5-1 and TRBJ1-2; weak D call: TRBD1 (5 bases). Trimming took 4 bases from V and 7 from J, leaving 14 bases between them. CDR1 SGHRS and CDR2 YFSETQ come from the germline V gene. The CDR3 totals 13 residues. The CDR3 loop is CASSPGGFAGYTF. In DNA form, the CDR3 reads TGCGCCAGCAGCCCGGGGGGTTTCGCTGGCTACACCTTC.

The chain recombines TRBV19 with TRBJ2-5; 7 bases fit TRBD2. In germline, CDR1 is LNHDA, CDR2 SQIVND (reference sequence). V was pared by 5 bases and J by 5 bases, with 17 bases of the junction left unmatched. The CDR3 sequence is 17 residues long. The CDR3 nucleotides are TGTGCCAGTAGTCCCAGGACCGCGGGAGACCCGGGGGAGACCCAGTACTTC. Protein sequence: CASSPRTAGDPGETQYF.

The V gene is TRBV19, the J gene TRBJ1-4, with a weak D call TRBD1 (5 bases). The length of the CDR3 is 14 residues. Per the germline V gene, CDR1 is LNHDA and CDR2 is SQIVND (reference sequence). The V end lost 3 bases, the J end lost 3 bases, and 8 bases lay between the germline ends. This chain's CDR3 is CASSMGGANEKLFF. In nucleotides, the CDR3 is TGTGCCAGTAGTATGGGAGGGGCTAATGAAAAACTGTTTTTT.

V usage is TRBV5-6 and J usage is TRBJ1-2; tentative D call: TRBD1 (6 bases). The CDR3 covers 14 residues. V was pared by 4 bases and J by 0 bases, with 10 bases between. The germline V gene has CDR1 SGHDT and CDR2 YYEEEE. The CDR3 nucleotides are TGTGCCAGCAGCCGTTGGACAGCTAACTATGGCTACACCTTC. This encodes CASSRWTANYGYTF.

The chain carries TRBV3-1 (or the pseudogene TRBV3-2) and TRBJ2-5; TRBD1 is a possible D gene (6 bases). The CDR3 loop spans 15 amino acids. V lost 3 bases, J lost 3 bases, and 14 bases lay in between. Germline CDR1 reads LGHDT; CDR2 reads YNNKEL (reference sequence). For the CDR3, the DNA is TGTGCCAGCAGCCACACAGGGACCCCTAAAGAGACCCAGTACTTC. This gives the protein CASSHTGTPKETQYF.

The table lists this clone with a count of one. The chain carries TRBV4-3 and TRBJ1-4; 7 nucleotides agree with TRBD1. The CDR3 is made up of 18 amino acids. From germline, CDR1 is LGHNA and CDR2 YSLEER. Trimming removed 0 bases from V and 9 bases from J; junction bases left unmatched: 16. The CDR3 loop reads CASSQETFNAGGRQKLFF. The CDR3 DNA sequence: TGCGCCAGCAGCCAAGAGACCTTCAACGCAGGGGGGCGGCAAAAACTGTTTTTT.

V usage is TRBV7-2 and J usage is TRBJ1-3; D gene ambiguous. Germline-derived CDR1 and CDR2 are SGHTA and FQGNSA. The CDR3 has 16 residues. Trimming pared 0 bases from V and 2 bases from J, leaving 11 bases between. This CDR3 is CASSLAASRAGNTIYF. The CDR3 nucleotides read TGTGCCAGCAGCTTAGCCGCCTCCCGGGCTGGAAACACCATATATTTT.

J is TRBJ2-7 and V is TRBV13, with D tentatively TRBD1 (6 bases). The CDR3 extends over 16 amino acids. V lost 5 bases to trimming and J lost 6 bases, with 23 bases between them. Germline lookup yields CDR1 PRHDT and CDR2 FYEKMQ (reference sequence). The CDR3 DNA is TGTGCCAGCAGCCCCCCCCTAACAGGGATGAGATCCGAGCAGTACTTC. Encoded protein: CASSPPLTGMRSEQYF.

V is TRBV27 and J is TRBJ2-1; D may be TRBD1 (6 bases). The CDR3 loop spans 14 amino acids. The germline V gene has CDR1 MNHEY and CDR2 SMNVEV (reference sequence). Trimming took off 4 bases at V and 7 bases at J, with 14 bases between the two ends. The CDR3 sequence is CASSWGQSTNEQFF. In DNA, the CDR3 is TGTGCCAGCAGTTGGGGACAATCGACGAATGAGCAGTTCTTC.